This T cell receptor (beta chain) was recovered during a study of blood T cells in healthy people across ages. The CDR3 has 21 residues. With each sample, at least 5 micrograms of total RNA were extracted. This clonotype has more than one count but fewer than ten. Its antigen is currently unknown. Alongside a J-beta primer mix, a sample-barcoded 5' primer served in a second PCR lasting roughly 6 to 12 cycles. TCRdb ran MiXCR on the 5' RACE reads and lists one entry per CDR3 protein. The sample has roughly 730,000 distinct CDR3 sequences, roughly 56% seen once. Findings and limits, study-wide: Observed TCR beta diversity showed a strong correlation with the percentage of naive T cells as measured by flow cytometry.

What was sequenced was blood. This receptor was obtained from a man in his forties in good health. The chain joins TRBV21-1 to TRBJ1-6; TRBD1 is the table's D call, not checked against the DNA. TRBV21-1 is listed as a pseudogene. The CDR3 sequence: CASSKVDREGWCRILNSPLHF. The DNA for the CDR3 is TGTGCCAGCAGCAAAGTGGACAGGGAAGGATGGTGTCGTATATTAAATTCACCCCTCCACTTT.